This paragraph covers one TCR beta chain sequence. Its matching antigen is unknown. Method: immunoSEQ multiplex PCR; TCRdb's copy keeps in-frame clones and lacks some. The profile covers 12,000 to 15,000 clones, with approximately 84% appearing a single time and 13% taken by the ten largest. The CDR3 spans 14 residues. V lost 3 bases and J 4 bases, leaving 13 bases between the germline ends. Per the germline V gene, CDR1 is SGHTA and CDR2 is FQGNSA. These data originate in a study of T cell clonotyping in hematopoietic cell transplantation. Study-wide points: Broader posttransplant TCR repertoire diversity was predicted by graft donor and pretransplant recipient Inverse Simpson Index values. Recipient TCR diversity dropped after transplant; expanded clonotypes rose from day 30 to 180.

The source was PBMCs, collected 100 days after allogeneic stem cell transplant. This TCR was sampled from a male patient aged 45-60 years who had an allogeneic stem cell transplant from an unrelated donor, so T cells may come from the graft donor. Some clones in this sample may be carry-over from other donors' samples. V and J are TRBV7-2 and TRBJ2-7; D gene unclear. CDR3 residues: CASSFLPSSYEQYF. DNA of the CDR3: TGTGCCAGCAGCTTCCTACCCTCTTCATACGAGCAGTACTTC.